Here is one TCR beta chain with its context. This record comes from a study of cytomegalovirus exposure and HLA in healthy donors. In the study overall: Ancestry clustering placed around four fifths of some 400 genotyped donors in the Caucasian-associated cluster.

CDR3 length: 15 residues. V was trimmed by 0 bases and J by 2 bases, leaving 8 bases between them. Germline V gene sequence: CDR1 MGHRA, CDR2 YSYEKL. PCR was performed using 60 Vbeta and 13 Jbeta primers. Here immunoSEQ multiplex PCR was the method, and the copy in TCRdb shows in-frame clones only, minus some. This table holds 130,000 or so clones, around 84% found once. The sequenced sample was PBMCs. This clonotype originated in a woman under 30 in good health and CMV-seropositive. The chain has TRBV4-1 and TRBJ1-5, with D perhaps matching TRBD1 (6 bases). The chain's CDR3 is CASSQEAGGNQPQHF. Here the CDR3 DNA reads TGCGCCAGCAGCCAAGAAGCAGGGGGCAATCAGCCCCAGCATTTT.